This entry lists 26 T cell receptor beta chains sequenced from one sample in a study of T cell repertoires in cytomegalovirus infection. No antigen is known for these receptors. TCRdb re-derived calls from the reads in MiXCR, one entry per CDR3 protein. The table lists around 900,000 distinct CDR3 sequences, around 29% of them singletons. The specimen comprised cultured CD8+ T cells from PBMCs, sampled from culture after CMV antigen stimulation. The receptors derive from a human donor in good health (CMV status not recorded). Some clones in this sample may be carry-over from other donors' samples.

This clonotype was seen more than once but under ten times. CDR3 residues: CASLYRGQLNTGELFF. Here the CDR3 DNA reads TGTGCCAGCCTCTATAGAGGGCAGTTGAACACCGGGGAGCTGTTTTTT. The V and J genes are TRBV6-2 or TRBV6-3 and TRBJ2-2; TRBD2 is a possible D gene (5 bases). The germline CDR1 and CDR2 sequences are MNHEY and SVGEGT. Trimming shortened V by 8 bases and J by 1 base, and 17 bases separated the two germline ends. This CDR3 is 16 amino acids long.

This clonotype was found a few times. The chain is built from TRBV12-3 or TRBV12-4 and TRBJ1-1; 9 bases map to TRBD1. V trimming: 6 bases; J trimming: 4 bases; junction bases outside the gene matches: 6. The CDR3 is 14 residues long. This CDR3 reads CASSLDRGFTEAFF. The CDR3 region has the DNA TGTGCCAGCAGCCTTGACAGGGGGTTCACTGAAGCTTTCTTT.

The table lists this clonotype with a few counts. This chain uses TRBV5-5 with TRBJ2-2; 7 positions match TRBD1. CDR3 length equals 16 residues. The V and J ends lost 4 bases and 3 bases, in that order; junction bases with no gene match: 9. The germline CDR1 and CDR2 sequences are SGHKS and YYEKEE (reference sequence). The CDR3 bases are TGTGCCAGCAGCCCTCATAGGGGGCCGTACACCGGGGAGCTGTTTTTT. This translates into CASSPHRGPYTGELFF.

In this sample, this clonotype turned up many times. This chain uses TRBV9 with TRBJ2-2; TRBD2 might be the D (6 bases). The V end lost 4 bases, the J end lost 1 base, and 11 bases lay between the germline ends. The CDR3 covers 15 residues. Germline CDR1 is SGDLS and CDR2 is YYNGEE. The CDR3 DNA is TGTGCCAGCAGCCTGGGACTTAGGAACACCGGGGAGCTGTTTTTT. Protein product: CASSLGLRNTGELFF.

The rearrangement links TRBV6-5 to TRBJ1-1, with a tentative D call TRBD1 (5 bases). V was clipped by 8 bases and J by 0 bases, with 13 bases between them. This CDR3 spans 14 amino acids. The germline gives CDR1 MNHEY, CDR2 SVGAGI. CDR3 coding DNA: TGTGCCAGCGCCCTTGGGACGGTGAACACTGAAGCTTTCTTT. It encodes CASALGTVNTEAFF.

This sequence joins TRBV19 and TRBJ2-1; D is possibly TRBD2 (5 bases). V was clipped by 5 bases and J by 2 bases, with 19 bases between them. The germline V gene has CDR1 LNHDA and CDR2 SQIVND (reference sequence). The CDR3 spans 17 residues. The DNA for the CDR3 is TGTGCCAGTAGTTCCCTCTATACTAGTCGGGCCTACAATGAGCAGTTCTTC. This translates into CASSSLYTSRAYNEQFF.

This chain joins TRBV6-1 and TRBJ1-6; TRBD1 agrees at 8 bases. Trimming removed 6 bases from V and 0 bases from J; junction bases left unmatched: 10. The germline V gene has CDR1 MNHNS and CDR2 SASEGT. The CDR3 has 18 residues. CDR3 nucleotide sequence: TGTGCCAGCAGGAACGACAGGGGCTTAAGCTCCTATAATTCACCCCTCCACTTT. Amino acid sequence: CASRNDRGLSSYNSPLHF.

This rearrangement joins TRBV20-1 to TRBJ1-5, with D possibly matching TRBD1 (6 bases). Per the germline V gene, CDR1 is DFQATT and CDR2 is SNEGSKA (reference sequence). The V and J ends lost 1 base and 1 base respectively, with 20 bases between them. The CDR3 spans 18 residues. The chain's CDR3 is CSARVWGADWESNQPQHF. The CDR3 nucleotides are TGCAGTGCTAGAGTATGGGGGGCTGACTGGGAAAGCAATCAGCCCCAGCATTTT.

This clonotype was observed a handful of times. The chain links TRBV7-6 to TRBJ2-2; 7 bases are shared with TRBD1. J was trimmed by 0 bases and V by 3 bases; bases with no gene match: 10. The CDR3 totals 18 residues. Germline CDR1 reads SGHVS; CDR2 reads FNYEAQ. CDR3 DNA sequence: TGTGCCAGCAGCTTGGAGGACCGGGACAGAGCGAACACCGGGGAGCTGTTTTTT. Amino acid sequence: CASSLEDRDRANTGELFF.

This chain connects TRBV12-3 or TRBV12-4 to TRBJ1-2; TRBD1 matches 8 bases. V shed 6 bases and J 3 bases; nucleotides not matched to a gene: 6. The CDR3 has 14 residues. The CDR3 sequence is CASRPDRVDYGYTF. The CDR3 coding sequence is TGTGCCAGCAGGCCGGACAGGGTGGACTATGGCTACACCTTC.

The chain couples TRBV4-2 to TRBJ2-7, with D possibly matching TRBD1 (6 bases). The CDR3 is 15 residues long. Germline loops: CDR1 LGHNA, CDR2 YNFKEQ. The V end was cut by 0 bases, the J end by 3 bases, with 12 bases between. CDR3 sequence reads: CASSQEWTAYYEQYF. The CDR3 nucleotides are TGTGCCAGCAGCCAAGAGTGGACAGCCTACTACGAGCAGTACTTC.

This clonotype appeared a few times. The chain recombines TRBV4-2 with TRBJ2-3; unclear D gene. The germline V gene has CDR1 LGHNA and CDR2 YNFKEQ. V dropped 4 bases and J dropped 3 bases, with 11 bases sitting between them. CDR3 size: 14 residues. CDR3 nucleotides: TGTGCCAGCAGCCCCTATCTGAGTACAGATACGCAGTATTTT. This sequence encodes CASSPYLSTDTQYF.

The chain employs TRBV27 and TRBJ2-7; 7 bases line up with TRBD1. The CDR3 is 14 residues long. V shed 0 bases and J 5 bases; nucleotides not matched to a gene: 4. Germline V gene sequence: CDR1 MNHEY, CDR2 SMNVEV (reference sequence). The CDR3 sequence: CASSLSSQGDEQYV. As DNA, the CDR3 is TGTGCCAGCAGTTTATCGTCGCAGGGGGACGAGCAGTACGTC.

This clonotype was counted ten times or more. The chain uses TRBV7-8 and TRBJ2-7; weak D call: TRBD1 (6 bases). The CDR3 spans 14 residues. The V end lost 6 bases, the J end lost 2 bases, and 14 bases lay between the germline ends. The germline V gene has CDR1 SGHVS and CDR2 FQNEAQ. CDR3 amino acids: CASSYPGQPYEQYF. Here the CDR3 DNA reads TGTGCCAGCAGTTATCCGGGACAACCCTACGAGCAGTACTTC.

The chain carries TRBV27 and TRBJ2-3; D may be TRBD2 (6 bases). The ends were cut back, 5 bases at V and 3 bases at J, with 12 bases in the middle. Per the germline V gene, CDR1 is MNHEY and CDR2 is SMNVEV (reference sequence). The CDR3 contains 14 residues. CDR3 DNA: TGTGCCAGCAGTACCATCGGGGGAACAGATACGCAGTATTTT. It codes for CASSTIGGTDTQYF.

The chain combines TRBV12-3 or TRBV12-4 with TRBJ2-5; unclear D gene. The CDR3 loop spans 13 amino acids. Trimming stripped 1 base from V and 4 bases from J, with 7 bases between. Written as DNA, the CDR3 is TGTGCCAGCAGTTTAGAATCCGCAGAGACCCAGTACTTC. It codes for CASSLESAETQYF.

V gene TRBV5-5 combines with J gene TRBJ1-6; D is undetermined. V was pared by 5 bases and J by 8 bases, with 11 bases between. This CDR3 is 13 amino acids long. CDR1 is SGHKS, CDR2 YYEKEE, per germline (reference sequence). The DNA for the CDR3 is TGTGCCAGCAGTCAGTATCGGGATTCACCCCTCCACTTT. Translated: CASSQYRDSPLHF. Variable domain in full (rest from reference TRBV5-5 and TRBJ1-6): DAGVTQSPTHLIKTRGQQVTLRCSPISGHKSVSWYQQVLGQGPQFIFQYYEKEERGRGNFPDRFSARQFPNYSSELNVNALLLGDSALYLCASSQYRDSPLHFGNGTRLTVT.

The J gene is TRBJ1-1, the V gene TRBV6-2 or TRBV6-3; possible D gene TRBD1, 5 bases. The CDR3 covers 15 residues. The germline V gene has CDR1 MNHEY and CDR2 SVGEGT. Trimming stripped 2 bases from V and 4 bases from J, with 14 bases between. The CDR3 nucleotides read TGTGCCAGCAGTTACGAGGGAGGGGAGCCCACTGAAGCTTTCTTT. Translation gives CASSYEGGEPTEAFF.

This clonotype was counted ten times or more. This chain joins TRBV7-6 and TRBJ2-1; D possibly corresponds to TRBD1 (7 bases). V dropped 1 base and J dropped 5 bases, with 15 bases sitting between them. CDR1 is SGHVS, CDR2 FNYEAQ, per germline. CDR3 size: 16 residues. CDR3 region: CASSLDLAGQNNEQFF. The CDR3 DNA follows: TGTGCCAGCAGCTTAGATCTCGCGGGACAGAACAATGAGCAGTTCTTC.

This clonotype was seen many times. The V call is TRBV7-6, the J call TRBJ2-6, with TRBD2 matching 7 bases. The V gene end was trimmed by 1 base and the J gene end by 3 bases; junction bases not matched to a gene: 6. This CDR3 has 17 residues. Germline CDR1 and CDR2: SGHVS and FNYEAQ. This CDR3 is CASSLGRGGDGANVLTF. The CDR3 DNA is TGTGCCAGCAGCTTAGGGCGGGGAGGGGATGGGGCCAACGTCCTGACTTTC.

The table lists this clonotype with a few counts. The rearrangement uses TRBV5-4 and TRBJ1-1, with D uncertain. The CDR3 is 13 amino acids. The V and J ends lost 0 bases and 8 bases respectively, with 11 bases between them. The germline gives CDR1 SGHNT, CDR2 YYREEE (reference sequence). In nucleotides, the CDR3 is TGTGCCAGCAGCTTGGGACACGGGGAAGAAGCTTTCTTT. Amino acids: CASSLGHGEEAFF.

The V call is TRBV25-1, the J call TRBJ2-7; no firm D call. Trimming removed 3 bases at V and 2 bases at J, with 5 bases between. The CDR3 runs to 12 residues. The V gene's germline CDR1 is MGHDK and CDR2 SYGVNS. CDR3 sequence (DNA): TGTGCCAGCAGTGACGGTCCCTACGAGCAGTACGTC. Translated: CASSDGPYEQYV.

The chain recombines TRBV7-4 with TRBJ2-5, with a weak D call TRBD2 (5 bases). V was clipped by 1 base and J by 5 bases, with 11 bases between them. CDR3 length: 14 residues. The germline gives CDR1 SGHVT, CDR2 SQSDAQ. The CDR3 nucleotides are TGTGCCAGCAGCTTAGTGGAGGTCCGGGAGACCCAGTACTTC. Protein: CASSLVEVRETQYF.

This chain uses TRBV20-1 with TRBJ2-3; 11 bases are shared with TRBD2. Germline V gives CDR1 DFQATT, CDR2 SNEGSKA (reference sequence). This CDR3 contains 19 residues. J gave up 4 bases and V 6 bases, and 21 bases lay outside the gene matches. The CDR3 nucleotides are TGCAGTGCGGCGAGCTGGCTAGCGGGGGGCCTTAAGTTTCCAGATACGCAGTATTTT. Translated: CSAASWLAGGLKFPDTQYF.

This rearrangement joins TRBV11-3 to TRBJ2-5, with 8 bases matching TRBD2. Germline trimming cut 4 bases from V and 4 bases from J; bases unmatched to any gene: 8. Germline V gene sequence: CDR1 SGHNT, CDR2 YENEEA. This CDR3 region has 15 residues. CDR3 sequence: CASSSFSGARETQYF. The CDR3 DNA reads as TGTGCCAGCAGCTCCTTTAGCGGGGCCCGAGAGACCCAGTACTTC.

The J gene is TRBJ1-6, the V gene TRBV10-3; TRBD1 agrees at 8 bases. Losses at the gene ends were 6 bases for V and 10 bases for J; bases not matched to a gene: 11. The CDR3 consists of 15 residues. Germline V gives CDR1 ENHRY, CDR2 SYGVKD. CDR3 sequence (DNA): TGTGCCATCAGGACCCGGACAGGGATAGACTCACCCCTCCACTTT. It yields the protein CAIRTRTGIDSPLHF.